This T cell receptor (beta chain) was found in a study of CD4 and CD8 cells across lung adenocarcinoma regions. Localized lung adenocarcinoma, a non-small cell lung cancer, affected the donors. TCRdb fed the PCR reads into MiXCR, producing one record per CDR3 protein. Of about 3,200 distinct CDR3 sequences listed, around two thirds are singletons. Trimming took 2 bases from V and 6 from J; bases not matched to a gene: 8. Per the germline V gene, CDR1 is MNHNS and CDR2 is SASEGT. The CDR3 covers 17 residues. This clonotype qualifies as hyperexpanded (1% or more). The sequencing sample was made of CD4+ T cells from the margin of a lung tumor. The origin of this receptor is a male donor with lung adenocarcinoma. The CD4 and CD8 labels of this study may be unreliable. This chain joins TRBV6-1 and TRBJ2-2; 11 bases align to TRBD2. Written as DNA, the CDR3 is TGTGCCAGCAGTGAATTTCAACTAGCGGGAGTGGCCGGGGAGCTGTTTTTT. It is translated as CASSEFQLAGVAGELFF.